These 32 T cell receptor beta chains originate from one sample sequenced in a study of T-cell reconstitution after alpha-beta-depleted transplantation in children. TCRbeta library construction was performed incorporating unique molecular identifiers. TCRdb used MiXCR to reprocess the PCR reads, holding one entry per CDR3 protein. Altogether 500,000 to 600,000 distinct CDR3 sequences are present, over 25% being singletons, with the ten largest covering about 2.3%. The sequencing used PBMCs from the stem cell graft donor, collected from the stem cell graft. The source of these receptors is a human donor who donated a stem cell graft to a child with aplastic anemia.

This clonotype came up a few times. The chain carries TRBV6-1 and TRBJ1-5; D is unclear. The CDR3 totals 17 residues. Between the trimmed V and J ends, which lost 0 bases and 1 base, there was a span of 13 bases. Germline V gene lookup returns CDR1 MNHNS and CDR2 SASEGT. The CDR3 region is CASSEARFGLSNQPQHF. For the CDR3, the DNA is TGTGCCAGCAGTGAAGCCAGGTTCGGTCTGAGCAATCAGCCCCAGCATTTT.

The chain has TRBV7-8 and TRBJ2-5; no clear D gene. The ends were cut back, 4 bases at V and 4 bases at J, with 13 bases in the middle. The CDR3 spans 14 residues. Germline CDR1 reads SGHVS; CDR2 reads FQNEAQ. The CDR3 DNA follows: TGTGCCAGCAGCTCTCTAGTAATAGCAGAGACCCAGTACTTC. This gives the protein CASSSLVIAETQYF. The full variable domain, its missing parts supplied by reference TRBV7-8 and TRBJ2-5, is GAGVSQSPRYKVAKRGQDVALRCDPISGHVSLFWYQQALGQGPEFLTYFQNEAQLDKSGLPSDRFFAERPEGSVSTLKIQRTQQEDSAVYLCASSSLVIAETQYFGPGTRLLVL.

This clonotype was seen more than once but under ten times. The V and J genes are TRBV29-1 and TRBJ2-7; 12 bases fit TRBD2. J gave up 2 bases and V 1 base, and 9 bases lay outside the gene matches. Per germline, CDR1 SQVTM and CDR2 ANQGSEA. The CDR3 is made up of 17 amino acids. CDR3: CSVEGTSGNSKTYEQYF. The CDR3 region has the DNA TGCAGCGTTGAAGGGACTAGCGGGAATTCGAAAACCTACGAGCAGTACTTC.

This clonotype showed up just a few times. The chain is built from TRBV7-8 and TRBJ2-7; 10 bases line up with TRBD2. The germline V gene has CDR1 SGHVS and CDR2 FQNEAQ. V was clipped by 7 bases and J by 2 bases; unmatched bases: 8. This CDR3 contains 15 residues. CDR3 sequence (DNA): TGTGCCAGCACCGAGGGACTAGCGAGGACCTACGAGCAGTACTTC. Encoded protein: CASTEGLARTYEQYF.

The gene calls are TRBV5-4 and TRBJ2-5, with D tentatively TRBD2 (6 bases). The CDR3 contains 14 residues. V dropped 4 bases and J dropped 2 bases, with 12 bases sitting between them. Germline CDR1 is SGHNT and CDR2 is YYREEE (reference sequence). The CDR3 loop is CASSPVAGQETQYF. The CDR3 DNA reads as TGTGCCAGCAGCCCTGTTGCGGGACAAGAGACCCAGTACTTC.

The rearrangement links TRBV11-2 to TRBJ2-7, with D maybe TRBD1 (6 bases). The CDR3 loop spans 14 amino acids. Germline V lookup: CDR1 SGHAT, CDR2 FQNNGV. V was clipped by 4 bases and J by 1 base, with 11 bases between them. The CDR3 region is CASSWGRGSYEQYF. The CDR3 DNA follows: TGTGCCAGCAGCTGGGGCAGGGGATCCTACGAGCAGTACTTC.

This clonotype was picked up one time. The CDR3 DNA sequence: TGTGCCAGCAGCCAGTCTGGGACAGGGATTACAGATACGCAGTATTTT. Translating it yields CASSQSGTGITDTQYF. The chain employs TRBV4-2 and TRBJ2-3; 9 bases fit TRBD1. Germline loops: CDR1 LGHNA, CDR2 YNFKEQ. J lost 3 bases, V lost 3 bases, and 7 bases had no gene match. CDR3 length: 16 amino acids.

The rearrangement uses TRBV11-2 and TRBJ1-4, with D possibly matching TRBD1 (5 bases). The V end was cut by 2 bases, the J end by 5 bases, with 21 bases between. CDR1 and CDR2 (germline): SGHAT, FQNNGV. The CDR3 length is 18 residues. CDR3 nucleotides: TGTGCCAGCAGCTTAATCCTCCTCACCCGGGACCCAAATGAAAAACTGTTTTTT. Translated: CASSLILLTRDPNEKLFF.

This clonotype occurred a few times. The chain links TRBV20-1 to TRBJ2-7; tentatively, D is TRBD2 (5 bases). This CDR3 is built from 14 residues. Trimming removed 6 bases at V and 2 bases at J, with 17 bases between. Per the germline V gene, CDR1 is DFQATT and CDR2 is SNEGSKA (reference sequence). The DNA for the CDR3 is TGCAGTGCCCGAGAACTAGGGTCCCCCTACGAGCAGTACTTC. This encodes CSARELGSPYEQYF.

The chain joins TRBV5-1 to TRBJ2-7; 8 nucleotides match TRBD1. The germline CDR1 and CDR2 sequences are SGHRS and YFSETQ. V lost 6 bases and J lost 5; bases outside the gene matches: 7. The CDR3 length is 13 residues. The CDR3 DNA is TGCGCCAGCACTGACAGGGGTCGCGACGAGCAGTACGTC. Translation gives CASTDRGRDEQYV.

This chain joins TRBV29-1 and TRBJ1-1; D is unresolved. Germline values: CDR1 SQVTM, CDR2 ANQGSEA. This CDR3 comprises 11 residues. V was pared by 4 bases and J by 10 bases, with 13 bases between. CDR3 DNA sequence: TGCAGCGTTGGGGTCTCAGGCCCAGCTTTCTTT. This sequence encodes CSVGVSGPAFF.

This clonotype came up a few times. In nucleotides, the CDR3 is TGCGCCAGCAGCTTCCAAGACAATGAGCAGTTCTTC. Protein product: CASSFQDNEQFF. The chain links TRBV5-1 to TRBJ2-1; D remains ambiguous. V shed 2 bases and J shed 5 bases, with 5 bases lying between them. CDR1 is SGHRS and CDR2 is YFSETQ in the germline V gene. The CDR3 has 12 residues.

In its sample, this clonotype was seen a few times. This chain connects TRBV7-6 to TRBJ2-3, with 7 bases aligning to TRBD2. CDR1 SGHVS and CDR2 FNYEAQ come from the germline V gene. V lost 7 bases and J lost 0; bases outside the gene matches: 7. The CDR3 is made up of 15 amino acids. The CDR3: CASTHGRRSTDTQYF. CDR3 DNA: TGTGCCAGCACCCACGGGAGGAGAAGCACAGATACGCAGTATTTT.

This clonotype was recorded at least ten times. The gene calls are TRBV6-2 or TRBV6-3 and TRBJ1-1; D is ambiguous. Trimming stripped 3 bases from V and 5 bases from J, with 10 bases between. The germline V gene encodes CDR1 MNHEY and CDR2 SVGEGT. CDR3 length equals 13 residues. CDR3 in amino acids: CASSYPGRTEAFF. DNA of the CDR3: TGTGCCAGCAGTTATCCGGGGAGGACTGAAGCTTTCTTT.

Only a few counts were recorded for this clonotype. This chain links TRBV29-1 with TRBJ1-2; 7 bases agree with TRBD1. Per germline, CDR1 SQVTM and CDR2 ANQGSEA. V trimming: 4 bases; J trimming: 5 bases; junction bases outside the gene matches: 7. There are 13 residues in the CDR3. The CDR3 bases are TGCAGCGTTGTGGGGACAGCGATATATGGCTACACCTTC. Translation: CSVVGTAIYGYTF.

V and J are TRBV9 and TRBJ2-5, with D perhaps TRBD2 (7 bases). V dropped 0 bases and J dropped 5 bases, with 14 bases sitting between them. The CDR3 has 15 residues. Germline V CDR1 and CDR2: SGDLS, YYNGEE. The CDR3 nucleotides read TGTGCCAGCAGCGTAGAGGGGGGGCTCCGGGAGACCCAGTACTTC. Its translation is CASSVEGGLRETQYF.

This clonotype was counted between two and nine times. This chain links TRBV12-3 or TRBV12-4 with TRBJ1-1, with unresolved D. Trimming took 6 bases from V and 4 from J, leaving 18 bases between them. CDR3 length: 15 residues. The CDR3: CASRYSPDGGTEAFF. CDR3 coding DNA: TGTGCCAGCAGGTATAGTCCTGACGGTGGCACTGAAGCTTTCTTT.

The chain combines TRBV29-1 with TRBJ1-2, with D maybe TRBD1 (6 bases). Trimming removed 6 bases at V and 7 bases at J, with 15 bases between. This CDR3 comprises 12 residues. Germline CDR1 reads SQVTM; CDR2 reads ANQGSEA. The CDR3 loop reads CSVTNRVLGYTF. The CDR3 DNA follows: TGCAGCGTCACGAACAGGGTACTTGGCTACACCTTC.

The CDR3 bases are TGTGCCAGCAGTTTGATGGTGAGGCAGACCCAGTACTTC. It yields the protein CASSLMVRQTQYF. This chain links TRBV28 with TRBJ2-5; no definite D call. This CDR3 region has 13 residues. The V gene's germline CDR1 is MDHEN and CDR2 SYDVKM. The ends were cut back, 3 bases at V and 6 bases at J, with 11 bases in the middle.

This clonotype was counted only a few times. The chain couples TRBV14 to TRBJ2-7; a weak D match, TRBD1 (6 bases). Germline loops: CDR1 SGHDN, CDR2 FVKESK. The CDR3 is made up of 16 amino acids. Trimming removed 2 bases from V and 8 bases from J, with 22 bases in between. This CDR3 reads CASSQSSGVGAQQQYV. For the CDR3, the DNA is TGTGCCAGCAGCCAATCCTCGGGCGTGGGGGCGCAGCAGCAGTACGTC.

The CDR3 sequence: CASNIGSEGTDTQYF. Here the CDR3 DNA reads TGTGCCAGCAACATAGGGTCAGAGGGAACAGATACGCAGTATTTT. This rearrangement joins TRBV28 to TRBJ2-3; perhaps TRBD2 as D (5 bases). The V end lost 7 bases, the J end lost 3 bases, and 17 bases lay between the germline ends. The CDR3 is 15 amino acids. Germline V gene lookup returns CDR1 MDHEN and CDR2 SYDVKM.

This chain links TRBV20-1 with TRBJ2-1; 10 nucleotides align to TRBD2. V was pared by 3 bases and J by 4 bases, with 3 bases of the junction left unmatched. The germline V gene has CDR1 DFQATT and CDR2 SNEGSKA (reference sequence). The CDR3 consists of 14 residues. In nucleotides, the CDR3 is TGCAGTGCTAGTAATAGCGGGAGGTACAATGAGCAGTTCTTC. Its translation is CSASNSGRYNEQFF.

This clonotype turned up a few times. The V gene is TRBV12-3 or TRBV12-4, the J gene TRBJ1-3, with D tentatively TRBD1 (6 bases). The CDR3 totals 15 residues. Trimming took off 3 bases at V and 4 bases at J, with 13 bases between the two ends. CDR3 sequence reads: CASSFAATGGNTIYF. The CDR3 nucleotides are TGTGCCAGCAGTTTCGCCGCCACAGGGGGAAACACCATATATTTT.

The rearrangement joins TRBV29-1 to TRBJ2-3; 9 nucleotides line up with TRBD2. Unmatched junction bases numbered 5, after V lost 5 bases and J lost 2 bases. Germline V gene sequence: CDR1 SQVTM, CDR2 ANQGSEA. The CDR3 has 14 amino acids. CDR3 coding DNA: TGCAGCGTTACAGGACTAGCGAACACAGATACGCAGTATTTT. It specifies CSVTGLANTDTQYF.

There are many counts of this clonotype. The rearrangement uses TRBV29-1 and TRBJ1-1; D is ambiguous. Trimming took 8 bases from V and 5 from J, leaving 12 bases between them. In germline, CDR1 is SQVTM, CDR2 ANQGSEA. The CDR3 consists of 11 residues. The CDR3 DNA follows: TGCAGCACCGACGAGAGGACTGAAGCTTTCTTT. Amino acids: CSTDERTEAFF.

This clonotype has just a few counts. The chain has TRBV27 and TRBJ2-5, with 8 bases identical to TRBD1. The V gene end was trimmed by 2 bases and the J gene end by 5 bases; junction bases not matched to a gene: 7. Germline V gene sequence: CDR1 MNHEY, CDR2 SMNVEV (reference sequence). The CDR3 contains 15 residues. CDR3 amino acids: CASSLVRGPAETQYF. For the CDR3, the DNA is TGTGCCAGCAGTTTAGTCAGGGGGCCAGCGGAGACCCAGTACTTC.

CDR3 sequence: CASSRHRGRGASIVDTQYF. The CDR3 DNA sequence: TGTGCCAGCAGCCGGCACAGGGGGCGCGGGGCTTCGATTGTAGATACGCAGTATTTT. The chain is built from TRBV11-1 and TRBJ2-3; 9 bases map to TRBD1. The length of the CDR3 is 19 residues. V shed 5 bases and J 5 bases; nucleotides not matched to a gene: 20. In germline, CDR1 is SGHAT, CDR2 FQDESV (reference sequence).

This rearrangement joins TRBV12-3 or TRBV12-4 to TRBJ2-2; 8 bases are a match to TRBD2. The CDR3 length is 15 residues. The V and J ends lost 3 bases and 3 bases, in that order; junction bases with no gene match: 3. CDR3 sequence (DNA): TGTGCCAGCAGTTTGGGGCGGGAGGACACCGGGGAGCTGTTTTTT. Amino acid sequence: CASSLGREDTGELFF.

A few counts support this clonotype. The V call is TRBV29-1, the J call TRBJ2-4; 9 nucleotides match TRBD1. The ends lost 1 base at V and 2 bases at J; junction bases unmatched: 3. Germline V CDR1 and CDR2: SQVTM, ANQGSEA. CDR3 size: 15 residues. The CDR3 bases are TGCAGCGTTGAAGGCGGACAGGGGACCAAAAACATTCAGTACTTC. This translates into CSVEGGQGTKNIQYF.

CDR3 DNA: TGTGCCAGCAGCTCCGCGGGGACTGGGCAGTTCTTC. Protein: CASSSAGTGQFF. The V gene is TRBV7-2, the J gene TRBJ2-1, with D possibly matching TRBD2 (6 bases). The CDR3 sequence is 12 residues long. Germline V CDR1 and CDR2: SGHTA, FQGNSA. The V end was cut by 4 bases, the J end by 12 bases, with 13 bases between.

This clonotype was detected a few times. V usage is TRBV20-1 and J usage is TRBJ2-5, with 7 bases aligning to TRBD2. V lost 6 bases, J lost 2 bases, and 6 bases stayed unmatched. Per the germline V gene, CDR1 is DFQATT and CDR2 is SNEGSKA (reference sequence). This CDR3 is 13 amino acids long. The CDR3 nucleotides read TGCAGTGCCGCTCGGGGAGGGCAAGAGACCCAGTACTTC. Protein: CSAARGGQETQYF.

There are a few counts of this clonotype. This chain uses TRBV6-1 with TRBJ2-1, with 8 bases fitting TRBD2. The trim removed 7 bases at V and 5 bases at J, leaving 13 bases unmatched. In germline, CDR1 is MNHNS, CDR2 SASEGT. CDR3 size: 16 residues. The CDR3 DNA sequence: TGTGCCAGCACCTCCCGATATTTTAGCGGGAACAATGAGCAGTTCTTC. This codes for CASTSRYFSGNNEQFF.